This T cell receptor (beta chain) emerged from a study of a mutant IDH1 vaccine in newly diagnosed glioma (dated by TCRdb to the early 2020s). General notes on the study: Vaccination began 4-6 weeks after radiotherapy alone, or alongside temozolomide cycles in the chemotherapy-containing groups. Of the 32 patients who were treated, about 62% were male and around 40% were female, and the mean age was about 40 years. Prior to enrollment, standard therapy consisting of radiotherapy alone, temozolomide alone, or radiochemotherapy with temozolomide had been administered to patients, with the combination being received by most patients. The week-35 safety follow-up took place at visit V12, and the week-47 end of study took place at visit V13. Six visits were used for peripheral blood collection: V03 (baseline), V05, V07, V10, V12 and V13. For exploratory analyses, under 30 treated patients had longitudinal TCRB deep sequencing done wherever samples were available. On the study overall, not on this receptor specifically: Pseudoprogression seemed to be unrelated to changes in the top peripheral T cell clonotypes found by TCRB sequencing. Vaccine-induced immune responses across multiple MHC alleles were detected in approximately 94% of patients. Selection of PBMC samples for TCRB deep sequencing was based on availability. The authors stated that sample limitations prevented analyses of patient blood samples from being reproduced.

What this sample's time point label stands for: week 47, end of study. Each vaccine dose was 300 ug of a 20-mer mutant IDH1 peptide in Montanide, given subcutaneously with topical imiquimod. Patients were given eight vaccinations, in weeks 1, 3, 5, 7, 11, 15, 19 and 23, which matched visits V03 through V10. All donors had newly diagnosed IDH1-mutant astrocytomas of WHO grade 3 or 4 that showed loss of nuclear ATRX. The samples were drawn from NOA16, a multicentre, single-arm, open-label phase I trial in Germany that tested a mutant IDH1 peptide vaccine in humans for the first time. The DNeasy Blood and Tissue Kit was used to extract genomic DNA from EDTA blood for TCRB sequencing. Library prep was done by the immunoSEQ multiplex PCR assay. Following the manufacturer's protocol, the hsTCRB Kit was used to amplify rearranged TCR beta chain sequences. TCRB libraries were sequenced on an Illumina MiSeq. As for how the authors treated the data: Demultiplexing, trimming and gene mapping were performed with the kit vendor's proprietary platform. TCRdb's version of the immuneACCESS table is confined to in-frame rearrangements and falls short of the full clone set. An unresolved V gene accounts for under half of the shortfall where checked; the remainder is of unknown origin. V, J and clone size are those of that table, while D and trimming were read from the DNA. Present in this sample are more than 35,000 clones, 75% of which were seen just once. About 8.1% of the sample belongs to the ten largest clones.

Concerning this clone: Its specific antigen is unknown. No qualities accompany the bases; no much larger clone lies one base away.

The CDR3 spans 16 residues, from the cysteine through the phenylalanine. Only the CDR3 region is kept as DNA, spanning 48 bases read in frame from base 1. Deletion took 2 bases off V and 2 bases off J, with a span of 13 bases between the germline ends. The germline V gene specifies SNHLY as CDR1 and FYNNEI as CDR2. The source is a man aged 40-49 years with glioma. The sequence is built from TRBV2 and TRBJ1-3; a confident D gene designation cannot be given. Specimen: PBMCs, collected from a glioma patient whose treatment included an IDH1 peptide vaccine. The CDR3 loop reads CASSEQPGVTGNTIYF. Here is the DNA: TGTGCCAGCAGTGAACAACCAGGCGTCACTGGAAACACCATATATTTT. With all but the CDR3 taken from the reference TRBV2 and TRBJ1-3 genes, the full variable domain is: EPEVTQTPSHQVTQMGQEVILRCVPISNHLYFYWYRQILGQKVEFLVSFYNNEISEKSEIFDDQFSVERPDGSNFTLKIRSTKLEDSAMYFCASSEQPGVTGNTIYFGEGSWLTVV.